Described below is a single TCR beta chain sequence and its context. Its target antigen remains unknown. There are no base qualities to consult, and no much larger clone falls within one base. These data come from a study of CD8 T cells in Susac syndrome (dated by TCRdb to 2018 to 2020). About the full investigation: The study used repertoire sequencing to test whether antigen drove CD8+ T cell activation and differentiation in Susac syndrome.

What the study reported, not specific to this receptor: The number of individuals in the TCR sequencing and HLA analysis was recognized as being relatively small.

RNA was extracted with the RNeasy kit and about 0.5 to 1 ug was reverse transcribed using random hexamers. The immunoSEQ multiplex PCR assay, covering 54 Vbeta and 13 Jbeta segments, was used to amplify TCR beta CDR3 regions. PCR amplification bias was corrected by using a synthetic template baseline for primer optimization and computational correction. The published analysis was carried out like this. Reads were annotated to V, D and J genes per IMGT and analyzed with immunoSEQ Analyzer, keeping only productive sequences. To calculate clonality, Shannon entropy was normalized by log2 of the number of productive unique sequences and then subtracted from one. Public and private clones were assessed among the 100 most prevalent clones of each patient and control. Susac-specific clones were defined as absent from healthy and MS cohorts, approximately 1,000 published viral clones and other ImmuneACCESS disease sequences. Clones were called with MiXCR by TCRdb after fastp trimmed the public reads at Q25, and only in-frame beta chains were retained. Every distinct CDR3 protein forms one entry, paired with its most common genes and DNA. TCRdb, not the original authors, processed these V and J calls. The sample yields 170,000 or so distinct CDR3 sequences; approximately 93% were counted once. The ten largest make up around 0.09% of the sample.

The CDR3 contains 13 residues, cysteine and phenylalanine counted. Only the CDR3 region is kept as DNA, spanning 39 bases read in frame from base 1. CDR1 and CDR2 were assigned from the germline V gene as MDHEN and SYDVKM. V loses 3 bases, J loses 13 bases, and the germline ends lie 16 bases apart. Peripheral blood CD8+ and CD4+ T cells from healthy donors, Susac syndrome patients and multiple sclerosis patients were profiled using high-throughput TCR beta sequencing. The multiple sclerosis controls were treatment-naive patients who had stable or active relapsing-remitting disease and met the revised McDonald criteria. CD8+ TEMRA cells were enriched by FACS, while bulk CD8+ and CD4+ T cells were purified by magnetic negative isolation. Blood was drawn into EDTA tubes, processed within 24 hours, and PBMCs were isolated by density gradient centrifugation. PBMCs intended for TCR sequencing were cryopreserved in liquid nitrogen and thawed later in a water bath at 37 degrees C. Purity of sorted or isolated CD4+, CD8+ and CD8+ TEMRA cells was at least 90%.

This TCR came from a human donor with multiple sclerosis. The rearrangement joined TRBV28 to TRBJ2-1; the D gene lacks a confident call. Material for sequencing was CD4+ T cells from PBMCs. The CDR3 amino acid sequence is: CASSFRWLLGQFF. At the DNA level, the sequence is TGTGCCAGCAGTTTTCGTTGGCTGCTGGGTCAGTTCTTC.